These 32 T cell receptor beta chains were sequenced from one sample in a study of T cell responses to AZD1222 COVID-19 vaccine. Produced via immunoSEQ multiplex PCR; TCRdb's table is partial and in-frame only. The repertoire holds about 130,000 clones, with more than 80% as singletons. The sample in question was peripheral blood, obtained on day 0 of AZD1222 vaccination. The receptors here all came from an adult in good health.

The chain couples TRBV9 to TRBJ2-7, with D possibly matching TRBD2 (6 bases). The V end lost 3 bases, the J end lost 2 bases, and 18 bases lay between the germline ends. Germline values: CDR1 SGDLS, CDR2 YYNGEE. The CDR3 is made up of 16 amino acids. The CDR3 reads CASSADSGLTAYEQYF. The CDR3 DNA is TGTGCCAGCAGCGCAGATAGCGGCCTTACCGCCTACGAGCAGTACTTC. Variable domain in full (rest from reference TRBV9 and TRBJ2-7): DSGVTQTPKHLITATGQRVTLRCSPRSGDLSVYWYQQSLDQGLQFLIQYYNGEERAKGNILERFSAQQFPDLHSELNLSSLELGDSALYFCASSADSGLTAYEQYFGPGTRLTVT.

The rearrangement links TRBV7-8 to TRBJ1-3; D not certain. The V gene lost 4 bases and the J gene lost 0 bases, with 10 bases spanning the gap. Germline assignment: CDR1 SGHVS and CDR2 FQNEAQ. CDR3 length equals 15 residues. The CDR3: CASSSVRLSGNTIYF. CDR3 DNA sequence: TGTGCCAGCAGCTCAGTCCGACTCTCTGGAAACACCATATATTTT.

This chain connects TRBV6-5 to TRBJ2-7; 7 bases fit TRBD1. The junction had 4 bases not matched to a gene; V was cut back by 4 bases and J by 1 base. Per germline, CDR1 MNHEY and CDR2 SVGAGI. The CDR3 runs 14 residues. The CDR3 sequence: CASSFRQGSYEQYF. CDR3 in DNA: TGTGCCAGCAGTTTCCGACAGGGATCCTACGAGCAGTACTTC.

The V gene is TRBV4-1, the J gene TRBJ2-5; 12 positions match TRBD1. The germline gives CDR1 MGHRA, CDR2 YSYEKL. The junction had 7 bases not matched to a gene; V was cut back by 4 bases and J by 4 bases. The CDR3 is 16 residues long. CDR3 residues: CASSPPGTGGRETQYF. DNA of the CDR3: TGCGCCAGCAGCCCCCCCGGGACAGGGGGCAGAGAGACCCAGTACTTC.

The genes are TRBV6-2 or TRBV6-3 and TRBJ2-7; no reliable D call. The CDR3 length is 12 residues. V dropped 4 bases and J dropped 2 bases, with 6 bases sitting between them. CDR1 and CDR2 (germline): MNHEY, SVGEGT. This CDR3 is CASSWAPYEQYF. As DNA, the CDR3 is TGTGCCAGCAGTTGGGCCCCCTACGAGCAGTACTTC.

With respect to this clone: At the DNA level, this CDR3 is encoded by other sequences in the same sample as well. The rearrangement joins TRBV6-5 to TRBJ2-7, with 11 bases fitting TRBD1. CDR3 length equals 14 residues. The germline gives CDR1 MNHEY, CDR2 SVGAGI. Losses at the gene ends were 6 bases for V and 2 bases for J; bases not matched to a gene: 3. This CDR3 is CASSPGQGAYEQYF. The CDR3 DNA sequence: TGTGCCAGCAGCCCGGGACAGGGGGCCTACGAGCAGTACTTC.

The chain uses TRBV24-1 and TRBJ1-1; TRBD1 aligns across 7 bases. The V gene end was trimmed by 3 bases and the J gene end by 4 bases; junction bases not matched to a gene: 10. Germline assignment: CDR1 KGHDR and CDR2 SFDVKD. The CDR3 is made up of 16 amino acids. The DNA for the CDR3 is TGTGCCACCAGTGATCCAACGACAGGGTCAGGCACTGAAGCTTTCTTT. This encodes CATSDPTTGSGTEAFF.

The chain links TRBV12-3 or TRBV12-4 to TRBJ1-4; D is ambiguous. The CDR3 has 12 residues. V was pared by 6 bases and J by 8 bases, with 10 bases between. The CDR3 protein is CASRGFEEKLFF. The CDR3 coding sequence is TGTGCCAGCAGGGGTTTCGAGGAAAAACTGTTTTTT.

The V and J genes are TRBV7-9 and TRBJ1-1; D is uncertain. The germline gives CDR1 SEHNR, CDR2 FQNEAQ (reference sequence). With 6 bases removed from V and 3 bases from J, the gap between germline ends came to 8 bases. The CDR3 spans 12 residues. The CDR3 DNA reads as TGTGCCAGCAGGCCAAGGGACACTGAAGCTTTCTTT. Translating it yields CASRPRDTEAFF.

The chain has TRBV7-6 and TRBJ1-1; 9 bases are shared with TRBD1. The CDR3 runs 14 residues. Trimming removed 6 bases from V and 8 bases from J; junction bases left unmatched: 10. Germline CDR1 is SGHVS and CDR2 is FNYEAQ. The CDR3 is CASSLTGGQQEAFF. CDR3 DNA: TGTGCCAGCAGTTTGACAGGGGGGCAACAAGAAGCTTTCTTT.

The chain employs TRBV19 and TRBJ2-3; a possible D gene is TRBD1 (6 bases). Between the trimmed V and J ends, which lost 6 bases and 3 bases, there was a span of 16 bases. The CDR3 is 15 amino acids. CDR1 is LNHDA, CDR2 SQIVND, per germline (reference sequence). This CDR3 is CASRQGFGATDTQYF. In nucleotides, the CDR3 is TGTGCCAGTAGGCAGGGGTTCGGAGCAACAGATACGCAGTATTTT.

The rearrangement uses TRBV6-5 and TRBJ1-5; D not certain. This CDR3 has 14 amino acids. Between the trimmed V and J ends, which lost 6 bases and 0 bases, there was a span of 9 bases. Germline V gene data show CDR1 as MNHEY and CDR2 as SVGAGI. CDR3 in amino acids: CASSFRPSNQPQHF. The CDR3 DNA sequence: TGTGCCAGCAGCTTCCGCCCTAGCAATCAGCCCCAGCATTTT.

The DNA of the CDR3 is TGTGCCAGCAGCCGAGGGGACTCTTCCTACGAGCAGTACTTC. It is translated as CASSRGDSSYEQYF. The chain links TRBV13 to TRBJ2-7; tentatively, D is TRBD2 (6 bases). CDR1 PRHDT and CDR2 FYEKMQ come from the germline V gene (reference sequence). This CDR3 comprises 14 residues. V lost 5 bases and J 1 base, leaving 12 bases between the germline ends.

The chain recombines TRBV6-5 with TRBJ2-1; D perhaps matches TRBD1 (5 bases). CDR1 is MNHEY, CDR2 SVGAGI, per germline. CDR3 length equals 15 residues. With 6 bases removed from V and 0 bases from J, the gap between germline ends came to 12 bases. In nucleotides, the CDR3 is TGTGCCAGCAGCCCAGCCGACAGCTCCTACAATGAGCAGTTCTTC. Translated, it gives CASSPADSSYNEQFF.

The chain couples TRBV4-1 to TRBJ2-7; the match to TRBD2 covers 7 bases. This CDR3 is 15 amino acids long. Germline loops: CDR1 MGHRA, CDR2 YSYEKL. The V gene end was trimmed by 1 base and the J gene end by 3 bases; junction bases not matched to a gene: 6. The CDR3 coding sequence is TGCGCCAGCAGCCAAGCCCCCGGGACTAACTACGAGCAGTACTTC. This codes for CASSQAPGTNYEQYF.

J is TRBJ2-1 and V is TRBV11-2, with TRBD2 matching over 7 bases. J gave up 0 bases and V 2 bases, and 4 bases lay outside the gene matches. This CDR3 contains 16 residues. CDR1 and CDR2 from the germline V gene are SGHAT and FQNNGV. The CDR3 DNA follows: TGTGCCAGCAGCTTATGGTCTAGCGGCTCCTACAATGAGCAGTTCTTC. It translates to CASSLWSSGSYNEQFF. The entire variable domain, with the rest obtained from reference TRBV11-2 and TRBJ2-1, is as follows: EAGVAQSPRYKIIEKRQSVAFWCNPISGHATLYWYQQILGQGPKLLIQFQNNGVVDDSQLPKDRFSAERLKGVDSTLKIQPAKLEDSAVYLCASSLWSSGSYNEQFFGPGTRLTVL.

The chain employs TRBV6-1 and TRBJ2-3; weak D call: TRBD1 (5 bases). From germline, CDR1 is MNHNS and CDR2 SASEGT. The CDR3 length is 12 residues. V dropped 1 base and J dropped 11 bases, with 10 bases sitting between them. The CDR3, as DNA: TGTGCCAGCAGTGAAGTAAGGGGTAGGCAGTATTTT. As protein: CASSEVRGRQYF.

This chain uses TRBV14 with TRBJ2-7; D is possibly TRBD1 or TRBD2 (5 bases each). Germline V lookup: CDR1 SGHDN, CDR2 FVKESK. The CDR3 has 13 residues. V was cut by 4 bases and J by 4 bases, with 11 bases left in between. The CDR3 here is CASSPGPAYEQYF. The CDR3 nucleotides are TGTGCCAGCAGCCCGGGACCCGCGTACGAGCAGTACTTC.

The rearrangement uses TRBV5-1 and TRBJ2-7, with D tentatively TRBD2 (6 bases). V gave up 6 bases and J gave up 0 bases, with 10 bases separating them. Germline V lookup: CDR1 SGHRS, CDR2 YFSETQ. The CDR3 is 13 amino acids. CDR3 amino acids: CASKGGTSYEQYF. The CDR3 DNA reads as TGCGCCAGCAAAGGCGGGACCTCCTACGAGCAGTACTTC. Full variable domain (remainder filled in from reference TRBV5-1 and TRBJ2-7): KAGVTQTPRYLIKTRGQQVTLSCSPISGHRSVSWYQQTPGQGLQFLFEYFSETQRNKGNFPGRFSGRQFSNSRSEMNVSTLELGDSALYLCASKGGTSYEQYFGPGTRLTVT.

The chain combines TRBV5-1 with TRBJ1-3, with no clear D. The germline V and J ends were trimmed by 3 bases and 0 bases, with 13 bases remaining between them. The germline gives CDR1 SGHRS, CDR2 YFSETQ. CDR3 length: 16 residues. As DNA, the CDR3 is TGCGCCAGCAGCTCAGCTACACAGAGCTCTGGAAACACCATATATTTT. Translation gives CASSSATQSSGNTIYF.

V and J are TRBV5-4 and TRBJ1-6; D is possibly TRBD1 (5 bases). V was pared by 1 base and J by 5 bases, with 7 bases between. The germline V gene encodes CDR1 SGHNT and CDR2 YYREEE (reference sequence). The CDR3 has 14 residues. The CDR3 DNA sequence: TGTGCCAGCAGCTTGAGAGGGGATAATTCACCCCTCCACTTT. Amino acids: CASSLRGDNSPLHF.

The chain couples TRBV19 to TRBJ2-1; 7 bases match TRBD2. V was clipped by 8 bases and J by 6 bases; unmatched bases: 13. Germline CDR1 LNHDA, CDR2 SQIVND (reference sequence). The CDR3 has 15 amino acids. This CDR3 reads CASSEGRERSNEQFF. The CDR3 region has the DNA TGTGCCAGTTCGGAGGGGCGGGAGCGGAGCAATGAGCAGTTCTTC.

The chain links TRBV11-2 to TRBJ2-5, with D perhaps TRBD2 (6 bases). The CDR3 has 16 amino acids. The V gene lost 1 base and the J gene lost 5 bases, with 17 bases spanning the gap. CDR1 and CDR2 from the germline V gene are SGHAT and FQNNGV. CDR3 in DNA: TGTGCCAGCAGCTTAGGTGGACGCGGGGTTCTGGAGACCCAGTACTTC. Translation: CASSLGGRGVLETQYF.

This chain uses TRBV29-1 with TRBJ1-1; no reliable D call. Germline CDR1 and CDR2: SQVTM and ANQGSEA. Deletions cut 1 base from V and 5 bases from J, with 11 bases between. The CDR3 is 13 residues long. CDR3 amino acids: CSVEGSKQTEAFF. For the CDR3, the DNA is TGCAGCGTTGAAGGAAGCAAGCAGACTGAAGCTTTCTTT.

V usage is TRBV14 and J usage is TRBJ1-5, with D unresolved. The CDR3 totals 15 residues. Germline-derived CDR1 and CDR2 are SGHDN and FVKESK. V was cut by 1 base and J by 11 bases, with 18 bases left in between. The CDR3 region has the DNA TGTGCCAGCAGCCAAGGATCCGAACCCTCTTCGGCCCAGCATTTT. This sequence encodes CASSQGSEPSSAQHF.

The chain links TRBV24-1 to TRBJ2-5; D possibly corresponds to TRBD1 (5 bases). CDR1 KGHDR and CDR2 SFDVKD come from the germline V gene. The ends were cut back, 4 bases at V and 7 bases at J, with 12 bases in the middle. The CDR3 length is 13 residues. The CDR3 region is CATSEKAGWTQYF. In nucleotides, the CDR3 is TGTGCCACCAGTGAAAAGGCAGGGTGGACCCAGTACTTC.

The chain links TRBV9 to TRBJ2-1; D may be TRBD2 (6 bases). Looked up from germline, CDR1 is SGDLS and CDR2 is YYNGEE. V lost 4 bases and J 4 bases, leaving 21 bases between the germline ends. CDR3 length equals 17 residues. In nucleotides, the CDR3 is TGTGCCAGCAGCCCCGGCGTAGCGGAAGACTCTTACAATGAGCAGTTCTTC. This encodes CASSPGVAEDSYNEQFF.

This chain links TRBV24-1 with TRBJ2-7; TRBD1 might be the D (6 bases). Germline assignment: CDR1 KGHDR and CDR2 SFDVKD. CDR3 length equals 16 residues. Trimming took 3 bases from V and 3 from J, leaving 17 bases between them. CDR3 sequence reads: CATSDPHQTGVYEQYF. Written as DNA, the CDR3 is TGTGCCACCAGTGATCCCCACCAGACAGGCGTCTACGAGCAGTACTTC.

V and J are TRBV19 and TRBJ1-5, with D unresolved. The CDR3 length is 16 residues. The germline V and J ends were trimmed by 6 bases and 2 bases, with 17 bases remaining between them. CDR1 is LNHDA and CDR2 is SQIVND in the germline V gene (reference sequence). The CDR3 region is CASSSLAYEGNQPQHF. The CDR3 DNA reads as TGTGCCAGTAGCTCACTCGCCTACGAGGGCAATCAGCCCCAGCATTTT.

CDR3: CASSSVGHFGAPSSYEQYF. CDR3 coding DNA: TGTGCCAGCAGTTCGGTCGGGCACTTCGGGGCCCCGAGCTCCTACGAGCAGTACTTC. The chain uses TRBV5-4 and TRBJ2-7; either TRBD1 or TRBD2 may supply D (5 bases each). The CDR3 extends over 19 amino acids. Germline V gene data show CDR1 as SGHNT and CDR2 as YYREEE (reference sequence). V lost 5 bases and J lost 0, with 27 bases in between. Combining the CDR3 with reference TRBV5-4 and TRBJ2-7 gives the whole variable domain ETGVTQSPTHLIKTRGQQVTLRCSSQSGHNTVSWYQQALGQGPQFIFQYYREEENGRGNFPPRFSGLQFPNYSSELNVNALELDDSALYLCASSSVGHFGAPSSYEQYFGPGTRLTVT.

This rearrangement joins TRBV18 to TRBJ2-3, with 11 positions matching TRBD2. The CDR3 extends over 16 amino acids. Trimming cost V 2 bases and J 0 bases; bases outside gene matches: 1. Germline V gene sequence: CDR1 KGHSH, CDR2 LQKENI. The DNA of the CDR3 is TGTGCCAGCTCACCAAGGACTAGCGGGAGCACAGATACGCAGTATTTT. This gives the protein CASSPRTSGSTDTQYF.

This clone was detected only a few times. The chain is built from TRBV4-3 and TRBJ2-7, with D maybe TRBD1 (6 bases). Germline loops: CDR1 LGHNA, CDR2 YSLEER. V was trimmed by 3 bases and J by 3 bases, leaving 15 bases between them. The CDR3 runs 15 residues. Here the CDR3 DNA reads TGCGCCAGCAGCCAGCTACGGGACACCAACTACGAGCAGTACTTC. Protein: CASSQLRDTNYEQYF.